This T cell receptor beta chain was profiled in a study of cytomegalovirus exposure and HLA in healthy donors. Whole-study context: Prior work identified 100 million to 130 million unique TCR beta sequences in approximately 200 million T cells.

The CDR3 has 14 residues. J was trimmed by 4 bases and V by 2 bases; bases with no gene match: 5. Per the germline V gene, CDR1 is SNHLY and CDR2 is FYNNEI. Whole-study findings and limits: No immune exposure information besides CMV serostatus was available. Reportedly, a later analysis found an Asian-associated ancestry cluster had fewer N-insertions than the roughly 700-donor mean.

Note on this clone: Its target is not known.

PCR involved 60 Vbeta and 13 Jbeta primers. Only in-frame clones appear in the TCRdb table, and some are missing; sequencing was by immunoSEQ multiplex PCR. Here the sample table reports some 82,000 clones. The sequenced material came from PBMCs. This TCR was sampled from a woman younger than 45 in good health and CMV-seronegative. The V gene is TRBV2, the J gene TRBJ2-7; the match to TRBD1 covers 7 bases. The CDR3 nucleotides are TGTGCCAGCAGTGAACAGGGGGAGTCTTACGAGCAGTACTTC. Amino acids: CASSEQGESYEQYF.